Detailed here is one TCR beta chain. What it binds is not known. Trimming stripped 7 bases from V and 4 bases from J, with 20 bases between. The germline CDR1 and CDR2 sequences are LNHNV and YYDKDF (reference sequence). The CDR3 is 15 amino acids. Method: immunoSEQ multiplex PCR; TCRdb's copy keeps in-frame clones and lacks some. In the table there are just over 2,000,000 clones, about 95% of which are singletons. The data are from a study of shared clonotypes between healthy human individuals. Only CD45RO-negative cells positively selected for CCR7 counted as naive CD8 cells, so terminally differentiated effector memory CD45RA+ cells were excluded. Study-level points and caveats: As a rule, naive subsets had a larger estimated richness than memory subsets. It was expected that sequencing depth would affect clonotype sharing among donors. When naive CD4 clonotypes were compared across several donors, roughly 4.9% were shared. In the sorted subsets, rarefaction showed sequencing was incomplete despite large depth.

The sequence was collected from a man younger than 35 in good health. Input material: naive CD8+ T cells sorted from blood. The chain recombines TRBV15 with TRBJ2-7; no reliable D call. The CDR3 DNA reads as TGTGCCACCACATCCTCGCCACGGACGGATTACGAGCAGTACTTC. As protein: CATTSSPRTDYEQYF.